The 15 T cell receptor beta chains below come from one sample, sequenced in a study of post-analysis software for immune sequencing data (dated by TCRdb to about 2015). Findings and caveats that apply to the study as a whole: Four to six TRBV segments, including TRBV5-6, TRBV5-1 and TRBV20-1, were significantly more frequent in patients than controls.

No antigens are known for them. The library was built by means of PCR. Reads for this sample came from an Illumina HiSeq 2500. Unique molecular identifiers were incorporated into TCR beta cDNA libraries to reduce PCR and sequencing biases. TCRdb reprocessing: public reads trimmed at Q25 with fastp, clones called with MiXCR, in-frame beta chains kept. CDR3 protein duplicates are merged, each entry listing the most common genes and DNA. This sample holds around 200,000 distinct CDR3 sequences; 25% to 30% were observed only once. The ten largest clones represent less than 4% of the sample. Material for sequencing was blood. These receptors were taken from a girl under 18 with multiple sclerosis.

This clonotype was counted a few times. This CDR3 is CSVEGAGETEGEQYF. CDR3 nucleotides: TGCAGCGTTGAAGGGGCGGGAGAGACCGAGGGCGAGCAGTACTTC. V and J are TRBV29-1 and TRBJ2-5; 7 positions agree with TRBD2. The DNA matches TRBJ2-7 better at its end, which makes the J call doubtful. The CDR3 is made up of 15 amino acids. Germline values: CDR1 SQVTM, CDR2 ANQGSEA.

This chain links TRBV5-6 with TRBJ1-2; D not certain. Germline CDR1 is SGHDT and CDR2 is YYEEEE. The ends were cut back, 0 bases at V and 7 bases at J, with 16 bases in the middle. The CDR3 covers 15 residues. Written as DNA, the CDR3 is TGTGCCAGCAGCTTGGAAAGATTAAGAAGTTCTGGCTACACCTTC. Its translation: CASSLERLRSSGYTF. The full variable domain, its missing parts supplied by reference TRBV5-6 and TRBJ1-2, is DAGVTQSPTHLIKTRGQQVTLRCSPKSGHDTVSWYQQALGQGPQFIFQYYEEEERQRGNFPDRFSGHQFPNYSSELNVNALLLGDSALYLCASSLERLRSSGYTFGSGTRLTVV.

This sequence joins TRBV3-1 and TRBJ1-2; TRBD1 matches 7 bases. Germline-derived CDR1 and CDR2 are LGHDT and YNNKEL (reference sequence). This CDR3 is 15 amino acids long. V shed 2 bases and J 4 bases; nucleotides not matched to a gene: 7. The CDR3 DNA sequence: TGTGCCAGCAGCCAAACGCTCAGGGGGAGCTATGGCTACACCTTC. As protein: CASSQTLRGSYGYTF.

The rearrangement joins TRBV5-5 to TRBJ1-5; 8 bases agree with TRBD1. This CDR3 is built from 16 residues. V trimming: 4 bases; J trimming: 0 bases; junction bases outside the gene matches: 6. Germline CDR1 reads SGHKS; CDR2 reads YYEKEE (reference sequence). In DNA form, the CDR3 reads TGTGCCAGCAGCACCCGGACAGGGAGTAGCAATCAGCCCCAGCATTTT. Amino acids: CASSTRTGSSNQPQHF.

Turning to this clonotype: Being one base from a much bigger clone, this may be a read error. This chain uses TRBV11-2 with TRBJ2-7; 7 bases align to TRBD1. V lost 3 bases, J lost 3 bases, and 8 bases stayed unmatched. The CDR3 contains 15 residues. CDR1 and CDR2 from the germline V gene are SGHAT and FQNNGV. The DNA for the CDR3 is TGTGCCAGCAGCTTGCGTACGGGACAGAGCTACGAGCAGTACTTC. Its translation: CASSLRTGQSYEQYF. Full variable domain (outside the CDR3, taken from reference TRBV11-2 and TRBJ2-7): EAGVAQSPRYKIIEKRQSVAFWCNPISGHATLYWYQQILGQGPKLLIQFQNNGVVDDSQLPKDRFSAERLKGVDSTLKIQPAKLEDSAVYLCASSLRTGQSYEQYFGPGTRLTVT.

This clonotype was picked up many times. This rearrangement joins TRBV29-1 to TRBJ2-1; D remains ambiguous. V was pared by 3 bases and J by 4 bases, with 7 bases between. The CDR3 spans 12 residues. From germline, CDR1 is SQVTM and CDR2 ANQGSEA. The CDR3 sequence: CSVDAVYNEQFF. The CDR3 coding sequence is TGCAGCGTTGATGCTGTATACAATGAGCAGTTCTTC.

In its sample, this clonotype was seen many times. The rearrangement links TRBV29-1 to TRBJ2-7, with 9 bases aligning to TRBD1. Germline V gene sequence: CDR1 SQVTM, CDR2 ANQGSEA. This CDR3 region has 14 residues. V lost 6 bases, J lost 1 base, and 7 bases stayed unmatched. DNA for the CDR3: TGCAGCGTACCGGGACAGGGTAATTCCTACGAGCAGTACTTC. Its translation: CSVPGQGNSYEQYF.

The CDR3 spells CASSWGRSSYEQYF. The CDR3 nucleotides read TGTGCCAGCAGCTGGGGGCGTAGCTCCTACGAGCAGTACTTC. The V and J genes are TRBV3-1 and TRBJ2-7, with D perhaps matching TRBD1 (6 bases). V dropped 5 bases and J dropped 0 bases, with 11 bases sitting between them. Germline V gene lookup returns CDR1 LGHDT and CDR2 YNNKEL (reference sequence). The CDR3 has 14 residues.

This clonotype occurred a few times. The chain combines TRBV7-3 with TRBJ2-7; 8 nucleotides match TRBD2. Germline V gene data show CDR1 as SGHTA and CDR2 as FQGTGA. After removal of 5 bases from V and 7 bases from J, the junction contained 13 bases not matched to a gene. The length of the CDR3 is 15 residues. As DNA, the CDR3 is TGTGCCAGCAGCCGTCCCGGGACTAGTAAGCATGAGCAGTACTTC. This translates into CASSRPGTSKHEQYF.

This clonotype was seen many times. V usage is TRBV20-1 and J usage is TRBJ1-2; D gene ambiguous. V was trimmed by 1 base and J by 1 base, leaving 7 bases between them. Germline V gene lookup returns CDR1 DFQATT and CDR2 SNEGSKA (reference sequence). This CDR3 contains 13 residues. CDR3 sequence (DNA): TGCAGTGCTAGAGTAGGCAATAACTATGGCTACACCTTC. Amino acids: CSARVGNNYGYTF.

This clonotype was found a few times. This chain connects TRBV4-1 to TRBJ2-7, with 12 bases aligning to TRBD2. Germline V gene data show CDR1 as MGHRA and CDR2 as YSYEKL. The junction had 10 bases not matched to a gene; V was cut back by 6 bases and J by 7 bases. The CDR3 is 15 residues long. The CDR3 DNA is TGCGCCAGCAGATCTAGCGGGGGGGCCCACAATGAGCAGTACTTC. It encodes CASRSSGGAHNEQYF.

This clonotype was observed many times. V and J are TRBV27 and TRBJ2-3; D possibly uses TRBD1 or TRBD2 (6 bases each). The CDR3 covers 13 residues. Germline V gene data show CDR1 as MNHEY and CDR2 as SMNVEV (reference sequence). The germline V and J ends were trimmed by 8 bases and 7 bases, with 16 bases remaining between them. The CDR3 region has the DNA TGTGCCAGCCACCGAGGGGGGAAGAATACGCAGTATTTT. Translated, it gives CASHRGGKNTQYF.

The chain recombines TRBV7-2 with TRBJ1-1; maybe TRBD1 (6 bases). The CDR3 sequence is 14 residues long. V shed 6 bases and J shed 1 base, with 12 bases lying between them. Germline V gene sequence: CDR1 SGHTA, CDR2 FQGNSA. The CDR3 region is CASRSNRANTEAFF. In DNA, the CDR3 is TGTGCCAGCAGGTCCAACAGGGCGAACACTGAAGCTTTCTTT.

The CDR3 nucleotides are TGTGCCAGCAACCCCGGGACAGGGAAAACCTACGAGCAGTACTTC. It yields the protein CASNPGTGKTYEQYF. The chain joins TRBV11-1 to TRBJ2-7; 9 bases are a match to TRBD1. Germline V lookup: CDR1 SGHAT, CDR2 FQDESV (reference sequence). This CDR3 has 15 residues. J was trimmed by 2 bases and V by 7 bases; bases with no gene match: 9. The full variable domain, rest sourced from reference TRBV11-1 and TRBJ2-7, is EAEVAQSPRYKITEKSQAVAFWCDPISGHATLYWYRQILGQGPELLVQFQDESVVDDSQLPKDRFSAERLKGVDSTLKIQPAELGDSAMYLCASNPGTGKTYEQYFGPGTRLTVT.

This clonotype was seen at least ten times. This chain uses TRBV20-1 with TRBJ2-1, with D possibly being TRBD2 (5 bases). CDR3 length: 14 residues. Germline lookup yields CDR1 DFQATT and CDR2 SNEGSKA (reference sequence). With 1 base removed from V and 0 bases from J, the gap between germline ends came to 7 bases. The CDR3 region has the DNA TGCAGTGCTAGAGCTAGCAGCTCCTACAATGAGCAGTTCTTC. As protein: CSARASSSYNEQFF.